Described below is a single T cell receptor beta chain sequence and its context. Its specificity is not known. Naive CD8 isolation took CD45RO-negative cells positively selected for CCR7 and excluded terminally differentiated effector memory CD45RA+ cells. The data derive from a study of shared clonotypes between healthy human individuals. Study findings and constraints: The study found approximately 5% of naive CD4 clonotypes shared across a few donors. Only blood was sampled, and tissue TCR repertoires likely differ from blood ones.

CDR3 length equals 15 residues. V dropped 4 bases and J dropped 8; count of bases not matched to a gene: 10. The germline CDR1 and CDR2 sequences are MGHRA and YSYEKL. The data were produced by immunoSEQ multiplex PCR, yet TCRdb's version contains in-frame clones alone and is incomplete. The sample contains around 1,900,000 clones, 80% to 95% of which appear only once. J is TRBJ1-2 and V is TRBV4-1; TRBD1 matches 10 bases. Sequencing used naive CD8+ T cells from PBMCs. The clonotype comes from a man aged 18 to 35 in good health. Some clones in this sample may be carry-over from other donors' samples. The CDR3 region has the DNA TGCGCCAGCAGCCCAGGCTCCGGGACAGGGGTCGGCTACACCTTC. Protein sequence: CASSPGSGTGVGYTF.